Below, 29 T cell receptor beta chains from the same sample are listed, as sequenced in a study of T cell responses to AZD1222 COVID-19 vaccine. The assay was immunoSEQ multiplex PCR, and TCRdb's table has in-frame clones only and misses some. The table has about 130,000 clones, more than 70% seen once. This sample comprised peripheral blood, obtained 28 days after the second AZD1222 dose. These receptors were taken from an adult who received the AZD1222 COVID-19 vaccine.

The chain uses TRBV5-1 and TRBJ1-2; 7 bases match TRBD1. Trimming removed 2 bases from V and 4 bases from J; junction bases left unmatched: 5. Per germline, CDR1 SGHRS and CDR2 YFSETQ. There are 14 residues in the CDR3. This CDR3 is CASSLEQGSYGYTF. Written as DNA, the CDR3 is TGCGCCAGCAGCTTAGAACAGGGGTCCTATGGCTACACCTTC.

The V gene is TRBV6-4, the J gene TRBJ2-3; the match to TRBD2 covers 9 bases. Germline V CDR1 and CDR2: MRHNA, SNTAGT. Losses at the gene ends were 0 bases for V and 2 bases for J; bases not matched to a gene: 3. The CDR3 spans 16 residues. As DNA, the CDR3 is TGTGCCAGCAGTGACTCTGGCGGGGGGGCCACAGATACGCAGTATTTT. Translated, it gives CASSDSGGGATDTQYF.

The chain employs TRBV6-5 and TRBJ1-1, with 8 bases that match TRBD1. This CDR3 is built from 15 residues. Germline trimming cut 6 bases from V and 0 bases from J; bases unmatched to any gene: 6. CDR1 is MNHEY and CDR2 is SVGAGI in the germline V gene. Written as DNA, the CDR3 is TGTGCCAGCAGCCTCCAGGGGGCTGTGAACACTGAAGCTTTCTTT. It encodes CASSLQGAVNTEAFF.

The V call is TRBV11-2, the J call TRBJ1-1, with D hard to call. Germline CDR1 reads SGHAT; CDR2 reads FQNNGV. This CDR3 has 14 amino acids. Trimming shortened V by 1 base and J by 8 bases, and 14 bases separated the two germline ends. The CDR3 is CASSLAHSGGEAFF. The CDR3 DNA reads TGTGCCAGCAGCTTAGCCCATAGCGGAGGAGAAGCTTTCTTT.

The V call is TRBV11-2, the J call TRBJ1-5; D uncertain. Germline-derived CDR1 and CDR2 are SGHAT and FQNNGV. The CDR3 has 14 residues. The V gene lost 6 bases and the J gene lost 6 bases, with 15 bases spanning the gap. Written as DNA, the CDR3 is TGTGCCAGCAGTCCGGGAGACCCAACTCAGCCCCAGCATTTT. As protein: CASSPGDPTQPQHF.

CDR3 bases: TGTGCCAGCAGCCAGGGGCGGGTGGCTGGAAACACCATATATTTT. Protein: CASSQGRVAGNTIYF. V and J are TRBV7-2 and TRBJ1-3, with a weak D call TRBD1 (6 bases). Per germline, CDR1 SGHTA and CDR2 FQGNSA. This CDR3 is built from 15 residues. Between the trimmed V and J ends, which lost 5 bases and 2 bases, there was a span of 13 bases.

The CDR3 bases are TGTGCCAGCAGATTCCGACAGGGAAATCAGCCCCAGCATTTT. As protein: CASRFRQGNQPQHF. V and J are TRBV6-5 and TRBJ1-5; 7 bases line up with TRBD1. Germline CDR1 MNHEY, CDR2 SVGAGI. Germline trimming cut 6 bases from V and 4 bases from J; bases unmatched to any gene: 6. The CDR3 extends over 14 amino acids.

The genes are TRBV2 and TRBJ1-4; weak D call: TRBD1 (5 bases). The germline V gene encodes CDR1 SNHLY and CDR2 FYNNEI. CDR3 length equals 16 residues. Trimming shortened V by 0 bases and J by 5 bases, and 13 bases separated the two germline ends. The CDR3 region is CASSEALGGGNEKLFF. The CDR3, as DNA: TGTGCCAGCAGTGAAGCGCTTGGGGGGGGAAATGAAAAACTGTTTTTT.

This chain links TRBV28 with TRBJ1-6; D is undetermined. This CDR3 spans 18 amino acids. With 6 bases removed from V and 8 bases from J, the gap between germline ends came to 26 bases. Looked up from germline, CDR1 is MDHEN and CDR2 is SYDVKM. The CDR3 DNA reads TGTGCCAGCAGCGAACCAAGGAGGTCAGTGCGTTTTGATTCACCCCTCCACTTT. This codes for CASSEPRRSVRFDSPLHF.

This chain uses TRBV9 with TRBJ2-7; 9 bases align to TRBD1. The ends lost 0 bases at V and 4 bases at J; junction bases unmatched: 8. Germline V CDR1 and CDR2: SGDLS, YYNGEE. CDR3 length: 16 residues. Written as DNA, the CDR3 is TGTGCCAGCAGCGTAGACGGGGGGACAGGGTGGTACGAGCAGTACTTC. Protein sequence: CASSVDGGTGWYEQYF.

This clone was picked up a small number of times. The CDR3 DNA reads as TGCGCCAGCAGCTTGGCGGCTAGCGGGGGGGCAACAGATACGCAGTATTTT. This gives the protein CASSLAASGGATDTQYF. The rearrangement uses TRBV5-1 and TRBJ2-3; 12 bases fit TRBD2. The length of the CDR3 is 17 residues. Germline CDR1 and CDR2: SGHRS and YFSETQ. Losses at the gene ends were 0 bases for V and 3 bases for J; bases not matched to a gene: 5. Together with reference TRBV5-1 and TRBJ2-3, the CDR3 gives the full variable domain: KAGVTQTPRYLIKTRGQQVTLSCSPISGHRSVSWYQQTPGQGLQFLFEYFSETQRNKGNFPGRFSGRQFSNSRSEMNVSTLELGDSALYLCASSLAASGGATDTQYFGPGTRLTVL.

The V call is TRBV21-1, the J call TRBJ2-2. TRBV21-1 is a recognized pseudogene. The CDR3 has 15 amino acids. The CDR3 protein is CASSKHGPNTGELFF. CDR3 in DNA: TGTGCCAGCAGCAAACACGGACCAAACACCGGGGAGCTGTTTTTT.

The chain carries TRBV4-2 and TRBJ2-5; 10 bases line up with TRBD2. Germline V gene lookup returns CDR1 LGHNA and CDR2 YNFKEQ. The trim removed 0 bases at V and 0 bases at J, leaving 4 bases unmatched. This CDR3 spans 17 amino acids. CDR3 bases: TGTGCCAGCAGCCAAGAGTTAGCGGGGGGATACCAAGAGACCCAGTACTTC. It is translated as CASSQELAGGYQETQYF.

The chain joins TRBV6-4 to TRBJ2-1, with 9 bases matching TRBD2. V was pared by 0 bases and J by 6 bases, with 3 bases of the junction left unmatched. Germline CDR1 MRHNA, CDR2 SNTAGT. The CDR3 has 15 residues. CDR3 sequence reads: CASSDSGTSINEQFF. The CDR3 DNA sequence: TGTGCCAGCAGTGACTCGGGGACTAGCATCAATGAGCAGTTCTTC.

The V gene is TRBV10-3, the J gene TRBJ1-2; possibly TRBD1 for D (5 bases). Germline CDR1 reads ENHRY; CDR2 reads SYGVKD. Trimming removed 8 bases at V and 2 bases at J, with 15 bases between. The CDR3 extends over 14 amino acids. The CDR3 nucleotides read TGTGCCATCGAGTCGGGGCACGCCAACTATGGCTACACCTTC. Translation gives CAIESGHANYGYTF.

The chain employs TRBV5-1 and TRBJ2-5, with D tentatively TRBD2 (7 bases). Trimming left V 2 bases short and J 2 bases short, with 16 bases between. CDR1 is SGHRS and CDR2 is YFSETQ in the germline V gene. The CDR3 has 16 residues. The CDR3 DNA reads as TGCGCCAGCAGCTTCCGCCCGGGGAGGGGGCAAGAGACCCAGTACTTC. Translating it yields CASSFRPGRGQETQYF.

V usage is TRBV7-2 and J usage is TRBJ2-6; unclear D gene. In germline, CDR1 is SGHTA, CDR2 FQGNSA. CDR3 length: 15 amino acids. V was shortened by 5 bases and J by 2 bases, with 10 bases between the two germline ends. The CDR3 sequence: CASSPTQAGANVLTF. The CDR3 DNA follows: TGTGCCAGCAGCCCTACCCAAGCTGGGGCCAACGTCCTGACTTTC.

V is TRBV4-2 and J is TRBJ1-6; D may be TRBD1 (5 bases). V shed 4 bases and J shed 12 bases, with 25 bases lying between them. CDR1 is LGHNA and CDR2 is YNFKEQ in the germline V gene. This CDR3 is built from 17 residues. The DNA for the CDR3 is TGTGCCAGCAGCCCCACTCCAGAACGACAGTTCCAACTACCCCTCCACTTT. Its protein product is CASSPTPERQFQLPLHF.

This clone came up once. The rearrangement uses TRBV5-1 and TRBJ2-5; 8 nucleotides match TRBD2. Unmatched junction bases numbered 8, after V lost 1 base and J lost 9 bases. The CDR3 has 14 residues. Germline V gene sequence: CDR1 SGHRS, CDR2 YFSETQ. The CDR3 DNA follows: TGCGCCAGCAGCTTGATGGCGGGGGGTGAGTCCCAGTACTTC. Protein sequence: CASSLMAGGESQYF.

The CDR3 loop is CASSYASRGLNSYEQYF. The CDR3 DNA follows: TGTGCCAGCAGTTACGCCTCTCGGGGGCTAAACTCCTACGAGCAGTACTTC. V is TRBV6-2 or TRBV6-3 and J is TRBJ2-7; D may be TRBD1 or TRBD2 (6 bases each). Germline CDR1 is MNHEY and CDR2 is SVGEGT. V lost 2 bases, J lost 0 bases, and 17 bases lay in between. The CDR3 runs to 17 residues.

This chain connects TRBV6-5 to TRBJ2-7; tentative D call: TRBD2 (6 bases). The V end lost 0 bases, the J end lost 0 bases, and 12 bases lay between the germline ends. Germline CDR1 reads MNHEY; CDR2 reads SVGAGI. There are 16 residues in the CDR3. CDR3: CASSYSAGGNSYEQYF. The CDR3 DNA is TGTGCCAGCAGTTACTCGGCCGGAGGGAACTCCTACGAGCAGTACTTC.

The rearrangement uses TRBV4-2 and TRBJ2-5, with 10 bases identical to TRBD2. J was trimmed by 0 bases and V by 3 bases; bases with no gene match: 7. This CDR3 has 17 residues. Germline V gene sequence: CDR1 LGHNA, CDR2 YNFKEQ. The CDR3 sequence: CASSQASGGRYQETQYF. The CDR3 DNA follows: TGTGCCAGCAGCCAGGCTAGCGGGGGCCGGTACCAAGAGACCCAGTACTTC.

The chain has TRBV7-6 and TRBJ1-2; TRBD1 is a possible D gene (5 bases). With 5 bases removed from V and 7 bases from J, the gap between germline ends came to 23 bases. Germline V gives CDR1 SGHVS, CDR2 FNYEAQ. The CDR3 consists of 16 residues. The DNA for the CDR3 is TGTGCCAGCAGCCCCCGGGGGGGTGCCCCCCCTTTTGGCTACACCTTC. It specifies CASSPRGGAPPFGYTF.

The rearrangement links TRBV16 to TRBJ1-3; D uncertain. Trimming took off 5 bases at V and 4 bases at J, with 15 bases between the two ends. The CDR3 contains 15 residues. CDR1 is KGHSY and CDR2 is FQNENV in the germline V gene. Here the CDR3 reads CASSSQSAEGNTIYF. DNA of the CDR3: TGTGCCAGCAGCAGCCAATCGGCCGAGGGAAACACCATATATTTT.

The chain links TRBV30 to TRBJ2-5; D is perhaps TRBD1 or TRBD2 (5 bases each). Per the germline V gene, CDR1 is GTSNPN and CDR2 is SVGIG (reference sequence). V shed 5 bases and J shed 6 bases, with 19 bases lying between them. This CDR3 is built from 14 residues. The CDR3 reads CAWRYTGTLQTQYF. DNA for the CDR3: TGTGCCTGGCGTTATACCGGGACCCTGCAGACCCAGTACTTC.

This chain uses TRBV7-6 with TRBJ2-1; 13 nucleotides agree with TRBD2. J lost 7 bases, V lost 2 bases, and 5 bases had no gene match. The V gene's germline CDR1 is SGHVS and CDR2 FNYEAQ. The CDR3 totals 16 residues. CDR3 nucleotides: TGTGCCAGCAGCTTAAGGACTAGCGGGGGCCCGAATGAGCAGTTCTTC. It translates to CASSLRTSGGPNEQFF.

This chain uses TRBV5-1 with TRBJ2-1; a weak D match, TRBD2 (5 bases). Trimming removed 2 bases from V and 7 bases from J, with 13 bases in between. Germline values: CDR1 SGHRS, CDR2 YFSETQ. This CDR3 contains 14 residues. CDR3 sequence (DNA): TGCGCCAGCAGCTTTACGACGACGGGGAATGAGCAGTTCTTC. Translation gives CASSFTTTGNEQFF.

This rearrangement joins TRBV5-4 to TRBJ2-5; D is uncertain. V was shortened by 1 base and J by 2 bases, with 9 bases between the two germline ends. The germline gives CDR1 SGHNT, CDR2 YYREEE (reference sequence). The CDR3 runs to 14 residues. CDR3: CASSLNGRQETQYF. The CDR3 coding sequence is TGTGCCAGCAGCTTGAACGGCAGGCAAGAGACCCAGTACTTC.

This clone has more than one count but fewer than ten. The rearrangement joins TRBV19 to TRBJ1-5; D perhaps matches TRBD1 (5 bases). CDR1 is LNHDA, CDR2 SQIVND, per germline (reference sequence). The CDR3 loop spans 16 amino acids. V lost 7 bases and J lost 1, with 17 bases in between. The CDR3 is CASTREPQESNQPQHF. CDR3 DNA: TGTGCCAGTACCAGGGAGCCCCAGGAGAGCAATCAGCCCCAGCATTTT.